The 8 T cell receptor beta chains given below trace back to one sample, sequenced in a study of CD8 T cells in Susac syndrome (dated by TCRdb to the late 2010s). Receptors were amplified or captured by the immunoSEQ multiplex PCR assay. RNA was extracted using the RNeasy kit, and roughly 0.5 to 1 microgram was reverse transcribed with random hexamers. TCRdb trimmed public reads at Q25 via fastp, called clones via MiXCR and kept in-frame beta chains. Identical CDR3 protein sequences are pooled into one entry, listed with their most common genes and DNA. This sample has roughly 120,000 distinct CDR3 sequences in its table, and approximately 95% of those were observed once. The ten top clones hold more than 0.25% of the sample. Sequencing input: CD8+ T cells from PBMCs. The receptor source for this set is a human donor with multiple sclerosis.

The chain joins TRBV29-1 to TRBJ1-5; D not resolved. Deletions cut 7 bases from V and 7 bases from J, with 17 bases between. Germline lookup yields CDR1 SQVTM and CDR2 ANQGSEA. The CDR3 runs 13 residues. This chain's CDR3 is CSARSKIGQPQHF. The CDR3 nucleotides are TGCAGCGCCCGGTCAAAAATAGGCCAGCCCCAGCATTTT.

The chain combines TRBV29-1 with TRBJ2-7; possibly TRBD1 for D (6 bases). CDR1 is SQVTM and CDR2 is ANQGSEA in the germline V gene. The CDR3 has 13 amino acids. The ends were cut back, 7 bases at V and 3 bases at J, with 16 bases in the middle. The CDR3 DNA follows: TGCAGCGCCCGAGGGGGATCGGGCTACGAGCAGTACTTC. This encodes CSARGGSGYEQYF.

This clonotype was seen just once. The chain has TRBV12-3 or TRBV12-4 and TRBJ2-4, with D hard to call. The CDR3 sequence is 15 residues long. With 1 base removed from V and 0 bases from J, the gap between germline ends came to 7 bases. CDR3: CASSLEHSAKNIQYF. CDR3 DNA sequence: TGTGCCAGCAGTTTAGAGCACTCAGCCAAAAACATTCAGTACTTC.

The genes are TRBV20-1 and TRBJ1-2; 7 bases are a match to TRBD1. V lost 3 bases to trimming and J lost 7 bases; unmatched junction nucleotides: 14. The germline gives CDR1 DFQATT, CDR2 SNEGSKA (reference sequence). The CDR3 covers 15 residues. The CDR3 DNA reads TGCAGTGCTAGGGGGGAAGGGACAGTCTCCGGTGGCTACACCTTC. This codes for CSARGEGTVSGGYTF.

CDR3 DNA: TGTGCCAGCAGTTTTAGCAGGGGAAGCAATCAGCCCCAGCATTTT. Translation: CASSFSRGSNQPQHF. The rearrangement uses TRBV27 and TRBJ1-5; possibly TRBD1 for D (6 bases). With 3 bases removed from V and 1 base from J, the gap between germline ends came to 10 bases. The CDR3 length is 15 residues. The germline V gene encodes CDR1 MNHEY and CDR2 SMNVEV (reference sequence).

The chain is built from TRBV9 and TRBJ2-7, with D possibly being TRBD1 or TRBD2 (6 bases each). The CDR3 is 13 residues long. Between the trimmed V and J ends, which lost 3 bases and 3 bases, there was a span of 10 bases. Germline CDR1 and CDR2: SGDLS and YYNGEE. CDR3 coding DNA: TGTGCCAGCAGCGAAGGGGGGCTCTACGAGCAGTACTTC. This gives the protein CASSEGGLYEQYF.

The chain is built from TRBV24-1 and TRBJ2-1; 7 bases are shared with TRBD1. Germline lookup yields CDR1 KGHDR and CDR2 SFDVKD. J lost 1 base, V lost 4 bases, and 0 bases had no gene match. The CDR3 runs 14 residues. CDR3 coding DNA: TGTGCCACCAGTGAGACAGGGTCCTACAATGAGCAGTTCTTC. Its protein is CATSETGSYNEQFF.

The CDR3 DNA sequence: TGTGCCAGCAGCTTACAGGTCACAGATACGCAGTATTTT. Translated: CASSLQVTDTQYF. The chain employs TRBV6-5 and TRBJ2-3; maybe TRBD1 (5 bases). CDR1 MNHEY and CDR2 SVGAGI come from the germline V gene. The V and J ends lost 6 bases and 2 bases respectively, with 9 bases between them. CDR3 length: 13 amino acids.